This note documents a single T cell receptor (beta chain) sequence. Separate from the roughly 700-subject first cohort was the 120-subject validation cohort, to which the donors belonged. TCRdb's table, derived via immunoSEQ multiplex PCR, lists solely in-frame clones and lacks some. The repertoire holds 50,000 to 65,000 clones, with approximately 95% as singletons. The germline CDR1 and CDR2 sequences are SGHRS and YFSETQ. Trimming pared 0 bases from V and 11 bases from J, leaving 11 bases between. The CDR3 contains 12 residues. This record belongs to a study of cytomegalovirus exposure and HLA in healthy donors.

The chain joins TRBV5-1 to TRBJ1-1; no definite D call. This sequence was found in a woman under 30 in good health and CMV-seropositive. What was sequenced was PBMCs. The CDR3 protein is CASSLEGGLAFF. CDR3 coding DNA: TGCGCCAGCAGCTTGGAGGGAGGCTTGGCTTTCTTT.